The 10 T cell receptor beta chains given below trace back to one sample, sequenced in a study of blood T cell repertoires in COVID-19. Generated by immunoSEQ multiplex PCR, the TCRdb table keeps only in-frame clones and is missing some. This table has 90,000 to 100,000 clones, 80% to 85% appearing once. Sequencing input: peripheral blood. Source of these receptors: a man aged 65 to 79 with active or convalescent COVID-19.

V and J are TRBV18 and TRBJ2-6, with D maybe TRBD2 (6 bases). Germline CDR1 is KGHSH and CDR2 is LQKENI. This CDR3 spans 17 amino acids. Trimming shortened V by 5 bases and J by 0 bases, and 14 bases separated the two germline ends. In DNA, the CDR3 is TGTGCCAGCTCATTAGGGACTCCTAGCTCTGGGGCCAACGTCCTGACTTTC. Protein sequence: CASSLGTPSSGANVLTF. The full variable domain, with the rest looked up from reference TRBV18 and TRBJ2-6, is NAGVMQNPRHLVRRRGQEARLRCSPMKGHSHVYWYRQLPEEGLKFMVYLQKENIIDESGMPKERFSAEFPKEGPSILRIQQVVRGDSAAYFCASSLGTPSSGANVLTFGAGSRLTVL.

The chain employs TRBV12-3 or TRBV12-4 and TRBJ2-7; D may be TRBD1 (5 bases). Between the trimmed V and J ends, which lost 1 base and 4 bases, there was a span of 8 bases. The CDR3 sequence is 13 residues long. CDR3: CASSLGRGYEQYF. The CDR3 nucleotides are TGTGCCAGCAGTTTAGGAAGGGGATACGAGCAGTACTTC.

The chain combines TRBV7-9 with TRBJ1-5; weak D call: TRBD1 (6 bases). The germline V and J ends were trimmed by 5 bases and 0 bases, with 20 bases remaining between them. The germline CDR1 and CDR2 sequences are SEHNR and FQNEAQ (reference sequence). The CDR3 spans 18 residues. The CDR3 spells CASSPTGGAYYSNQPQHF. The CDR3 nucleotides are TGTGCCAGCAGCCCCACCGGGGGGGCATACTATAGCAATCAGCCCCAGCATTTT.

This chain connects TRBV5-1 to TRBJ1-1, with D perhaps matching TRBD1 (6 bases). Germline loops: CDR1 SGHRS, CDR2 YFSETQ. V was cut by 5 bases and J by 0 bases, with 8 bases left in between. The CDR3 extends over 13 amino acids. In nucleotides, the CDR3 is TGCGCCAGCAGTTGGACAGTGAACACTGAAGCTTTCTTT. Amino acids: CASSWTVNTEAFF.

This clone was counted between two and nine times. This chain links TRBV19 with TRBJ1-5; D might be TRBD1 (6 bases). The CDR3 spans 14 residues. Between the trimmed V and J ends, which lost 7 bases and 3 bases, there was a span of 13 bases. Germline V CDR1 and CDR2: LNHDA, SQIVND (reference sequence). For the CDR3, the DNA is TGTGCCAGTAATGACAGGTACCCCAATCAGCCCCAGCATTTT. Amino acids: CASNDRYPNQPQHF.

The rearrangement joins TRBV6-5 to TRBJ2-3, with 9 nucleotides matching TRBD2. This CDR3 has 16 residues. J gave up 5 bases and V 2 bases, and 8 bases lay outside the gene matches. CDR1 MNHEY and CDR2 SVGAGI come from the germline V gene. CDR3 sequence reads: CASSYGAGGLRDTQYF. Written as DNA, the CDR3 is TGTGCCAGCAGTTACGGGGCGGGGGGGCTCAGAGATACGCAGTATTTT.

This clone was counted only a few times. This rearrangement joins TRBV6-5 to TRBJ1-4; TRBD1 matches at 7 bases. V lost 6 bases, J lost 3 bases, and 4 bases stayed unmatched. This CDR3 is 14 amino acids long. Germline CDR1 reads MNHEY; CDR2 reads SVGAGI. In DNA, the CDR3 is TGTGCCAGCAGACAGGGGTTTCCTAATGAAAAACTGTTTTTT. It encodes CASRQGFPNEKLFF.

J is TRBJ1-2 and V is TRBV5-6; perhaps TRBD1 as D (5 bases). There are 17 residues in the CDR3. Germline V CDR1 and CDR2: SGHDT, YYEEEE. V dropped 1 base and J dropped 1 base, with 17 bases sitting between them. The CDR3: CASSLSGGRSSNYGYTF. The CDR3 DNA is TGTGCCAGCAGCTTGAGTGGGGGGAGATCTAGTAACTATGGCTACACCTTC.

The chain employs TRBV2 and TRBJ2-1, with TRBD2 matching 7 bases. Germline-derived CDR1 and CDR2 are SNHLY and FYNNEI. J gave up 7 bases and V 6 bases, and 9 bases lay outside the gene matches. This CDR3 comprises 14 residues. CDR3 residues: CASSLTGGANEQFF. CDR3 DNA sequence: TGTGCCAGCAGCCTAACGGGGGGAGCTAATGAGCAGTTCTTC.

In its sample, this clone was seen once. This chain connects TRBV28 to TRBJ2-3, with D maybe TRBD1 (5 bases). The CDR3 runs 13 residues. Per germline, CDR1 MDHEN and CDR2 SYDVKM. V was clipped by 4 bases and J by 4 bases, with 9 bases between them. Here the CDR3 DNA reads TGTGCCAGCAGTTCGATACAGGCAGATACGCAGTATTTT. Its protein is CASSSIQADTQYF.